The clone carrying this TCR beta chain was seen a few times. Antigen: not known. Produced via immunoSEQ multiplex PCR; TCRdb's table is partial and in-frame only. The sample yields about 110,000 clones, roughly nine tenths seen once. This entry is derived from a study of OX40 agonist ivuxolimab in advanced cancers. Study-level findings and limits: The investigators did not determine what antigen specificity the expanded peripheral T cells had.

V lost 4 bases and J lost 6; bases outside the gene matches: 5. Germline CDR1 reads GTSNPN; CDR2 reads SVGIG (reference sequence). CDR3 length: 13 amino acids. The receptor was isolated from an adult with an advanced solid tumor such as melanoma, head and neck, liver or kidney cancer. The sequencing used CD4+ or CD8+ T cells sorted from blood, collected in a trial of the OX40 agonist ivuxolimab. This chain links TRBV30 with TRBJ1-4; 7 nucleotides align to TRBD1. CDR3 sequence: CAWTRGSYEKLFF. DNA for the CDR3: TGTGCCTGGACCAGGGGGTCTTATGAAAAACTGTTTTTT.